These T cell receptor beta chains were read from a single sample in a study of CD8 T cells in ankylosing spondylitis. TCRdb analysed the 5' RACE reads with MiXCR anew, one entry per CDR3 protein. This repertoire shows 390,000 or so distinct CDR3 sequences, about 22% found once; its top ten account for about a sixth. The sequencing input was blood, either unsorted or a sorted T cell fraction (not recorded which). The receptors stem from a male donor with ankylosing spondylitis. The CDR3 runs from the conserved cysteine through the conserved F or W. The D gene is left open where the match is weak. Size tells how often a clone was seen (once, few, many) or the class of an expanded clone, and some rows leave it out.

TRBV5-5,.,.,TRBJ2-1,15,CASSRGIQSYNEQFF,TGTGCCAGCAGCCGGGGGATTCAGTCCTACAATGAGCAGTTCTTC
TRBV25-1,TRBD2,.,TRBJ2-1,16,CASSATDSGRVYEQFF,TGTGCCAGCAGTGCGACCGATAGCGGGAGGGTCTATGAGCAGTTCTTC
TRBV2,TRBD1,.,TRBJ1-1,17,CASSEFPGQGVNTEAFF,TGTGCCAGCAGTGAATTCCCGGGACAGGGGGTTAACACTGAAGCTTTCTTT
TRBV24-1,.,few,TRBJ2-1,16,CATSDTRAATYNEQFF,TGTGCCACCAGTGATACCAGGGCGGCCACCTACAATGAGCAGTTCTTC
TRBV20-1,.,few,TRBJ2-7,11,CSAREAYEQYF,TGCAGTGCTAGAGAGGCCTACGAGCAGTACTTC
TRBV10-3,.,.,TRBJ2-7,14,CAIRDSGQPYEQYF,TGTGCCATCAGGGACTCGGGACAACCCTACGAGCAGTACTTC
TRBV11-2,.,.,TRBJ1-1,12,CASSLALTEAFF,TGTGCCAGCAGCTTAGCTCTCACTGAAGCTTTCTTT
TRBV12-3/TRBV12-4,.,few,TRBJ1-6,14,CASGRTAYNSPLHF,TGTGCCAGCGGACGGACAGCCTATAATTCACCCCTCCACTTT
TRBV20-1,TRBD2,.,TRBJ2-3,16,CSATYSGRVSGDTQYF,TGCAGTGCAACCTATAGCGGGAGGGTGTCAGGAGATACGCAGTATTTT
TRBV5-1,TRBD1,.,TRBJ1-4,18,CASSLASGGQATNEKLFF,TGCGCCAGCAGCTTGGCGTCGGGGGGACAGGCAACTAATGAAAAACTGTTTTTT
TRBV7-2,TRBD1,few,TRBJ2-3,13,CASTTGVKDTQYF,TGTGCCAGCACGACAGGGGTTAAAGATACGCAGTATTTT
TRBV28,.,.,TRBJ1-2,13,CASSEGFNYGYTF,TGTGCCAGCAGTGAGGGATTCAACTATGGCTACACCTTC
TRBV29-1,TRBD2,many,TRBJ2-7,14,CSVGGTSGSYEQYF,TGCAGCGTTGGTGGGACTAGCGGGAGTTACGAGCAGTACTTC
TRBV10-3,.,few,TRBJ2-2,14,CAISPTGYTGELFF,TGTGCCATCAGCCCGACAGGCTACACCGGGGAGCTGTTTTTT
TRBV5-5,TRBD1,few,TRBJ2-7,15,CASSLGQGAFYEQYF,TGTGCCAGCAGCTTGGGACAGGGGGCGTTCTACGAGCAGTACTTC
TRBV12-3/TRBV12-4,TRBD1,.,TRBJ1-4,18,CASSRGTGGIFANEKLFF,TGTGCCAGCAGCCGAGGCACAGGGGGCATCTTTGCTAATGAAAAACTGTTTTTT